These 14 T cell receptor beta chains came from one sample sequenced in a study of cytomegalovirus exposure and HLA in healthy donors. Primers: 60 Vbeta forward and 13 Jbeta reverse. Repertoires were generated with immunoSEQ multiplex PCR, while TCRdb's copy carries only in-frame clones and drops some. Found here are about 93,000 clones, around three quarters of them singletons; the top ten hold less than 8%. What was sequenced was PBMCs. Every receptor here comes from a man under 40 in good health and CMV-seronegative.

The V gene is TRBV18, the J gene TRBJ1-2, with 7 bases matching TRBD1. There are 13 residues in the CDR3. The trim removed 6 bases at V and 6 bases at J, leaving 7 bases unmatched. Germline V CDR1 and CDR2: KGHSH, LQKENI. CDR3 coding DNA: TGTGCCAGCTCGCTGACAGGGTCAGATGGCTACACCTTC. This codes for CASSLTGSDGYTF. The complete variable domain, with remaining parts taken from reference TRBV18 and TRBJ1-2, reads NAGVMQNPRHLVRRRGQEARLRCSPMKGHSHVYWYRQLPEEGLKFMVYLQKENIIDESGMPKERFSAEFPKEGPSILRIQQVVRGDSAAYFCASSLTGSDGYTFGSGTRLTVV.

This chain connects TRBV5-8 to TRBJ2-7; 7 nucleotides match TRBD1. CDR3 length equals 15 residues. Germline loops: CDR1 SGHTS, CDR2 YDEGEE. Trimming cost V 4 bases and J 5 bases; bases outside gene matches: 12. The CDR3 DNA reads TGTGCCAGCAGCCGGGACAGCTCGGTGGGGGACGAGCAGTACTTC. Protein: CASSRDSSVGDEQYF.

Only one count was recorded for this clone. The chain employs TRBV6-5 and TRBJ2-7, with D perhaps matching TRBD2 (6 bases). CDR3 size: 14 residues. Trimming stripped 2 bases from V and 2 bases from J, with 10 bases between. From germline, CDR1 is MNHEY and CDR2 SVGAGI. In nucleotides, the CDR3 is TGTGCCAGCAGTTACACCCAGCGGGCCTACGAGCAGTACTTC. This translates into CASSYTQRAYEQYF.

The chain uses TRBV2 and TRBJ1-5, with D tentatively TRBD1 (6 bases). Germline CDR1 is SNHLY and CDR2 is FYNNEI. This CDR3 is built from 12 residues. Trimming stripped 3 bases from V and 11 bases from J, with 11 bases between. The CDR3 is CASSDRGRAQHF. CDR3 coding DNA: TGTGCCAGCAGTGACAGGGGAAGGGCCCAGCATTTT.

The chain has TRBV7-8 and TRBJ1-4; 8 bases fit TRBD1. The CDR3 consists of 20 residues. J was trimmed by 4 bases and V by 0 bases; bases with no gene match: 16. Germline V gene lookup returns CDR1 SGHVS and CDR2 FQNEAQ. The CDR3: CASSLAKNVVRGHNNEKLFF. The CDR3 DNA reads TGTGCCAGCAGCTTAGCGAAGAATGTTGTCAGGGGGCATAATAATGAAAAACTGTTTTTT. Drawing the rest from reference TRBV7-8 and TRBJ1-4, the complete variable domain is GAGVSQSPRYKVAKRGQDVALRCDPISGHVSLFWYQQALGQGPEFLTYFQNEAQLDKSGLPSDRFFAERPEGSVSTLKIQRTQQEDSAVYLCASSLAKNVVRGHNNEKLFFGSGTQLSVL.

This clone was detected only once. The chain recombines TRBV2 with TRBJ1-4, with D unresolved. V lost 7 bases to trimming and J lost 8 bases, with 8 bases between them. CDR1 SNHLY and CDR2 FYNNEI come from the germline V gene. This CDR3 contains 11 residues. In nucleotides, the CDR3 is TGTGCCAGCACCAAACAGGAAAAACTGTTTTTT. Protein sequence: CASTKQEKLFF.

This clone has just one count. This chain uses TRBV5-4 with TRBJ1-5; D is unclear. Germline CDR1 reads SGHNT; CDR2 reads YYREEE (reference sequence). This CDR3 spans 15 amino acids. Trimming took off 2 bases at V and 7 bases at J, with 16 bases between the two ends. CDR3 residues: CASSFGGRQVQPQHF. The CDR3 nucleotides read TGTGCCAGCAGCTTTGGAGGGCGACAAGTGCAGCCCCAGCATTTT.

This chain joins TRBV5-1 and TRBJ1-1, with a tentative D call TRBD1 (5 bases). Trimming removed 0 bases at V and 4 bases at J, with 13 bases between. The CDR3 consists of 15 residues. Germline V gene lookup returns CDR1 SGHRS and CDR2 YFSETQ. CDR3 DNA sequence: TGCGCCAGCAGCTTGGGGGACTGGGAAGGCACTGAAGCTTTCTTT. It encodes CASSLGDWEGTEAFF.

This rearrangement joins TRBV7-9 to TRBJ2-7; 7 positions match TRBD1. Looked up from germline, CDR1 is SEHNR and CDR2 is FQNEAQ (reference sequence). The CDR3 runs 16 residues. Losses at the gene ends were 5 bases for V and 4 bases for J; bases not matched to a gene: 14. The CDR3 spells CASSAQGETGRYEQYF. The DNA of the CDR3 is TGTGCCAGCAGCGCCCAGGGGGAGACAGGGCGGTACGAGCAGTACTTC.

This rearrangement joins TRBV30 to TRBJ1-1; TRBD1 aligns across 9 bases. This CDR3 has 14 residues. The J segment lost 5 bases and the V segment lost 3 bases, leaving 7 bases of the junction unmatched. Germline V gene data show CDR1 as GTSNPN and CDR2 as SVGIG (reference sequence). The CDR3, as DNA: TGTGCCTGGAGCGCCTGGGACAGGGAAACTGAAGCTTTCTTT. This codes for CAWSAWDRETEAFF.

V gene TRBV6-6 combines with J gene TRBJ1-5; the match to TRBD1 covers 8 bases. Germline lookup yields CDR1 MNHNY and CDR2 SVGAGI (reference sequence). The CDR3 length is 16 residues. J gave up 2 bases and V 2 bases, and 5 bases lay outside the gene matches. The DNA of the CDR3 is TGTGCCAGCAGTTACCCTCAGACAGGGGGCAATCAGCCCCAGCATTTT. Translating it yields CASSYPQTGGNQPQHF.

The chain links TRBV7-9 to TRBJ1-5; D unclear. The CDR3 runs to 13 residues. Germline lookup yields CDR1 SEHNR and CDR2 FQNEAQ (reference sequence). V lost 8 bases, J lost 4 bases, and 12 bases lay in between. The CDR3 protein is CASPRPRNQPQHF. For the CDR3, the DNA is TGTGCCAGCCCGCGCCCGCGAAATCAGCCCCAGCATTTT.

This chain links TRBV18 with TRBJ1-2; D ambiguous. The CDR3 runs 16 residues. Germline lookup yields CDR1 KGHSH and CDR2 LQKENI. V shed 2 bases and J shed 1 base, with 14 bases lying between them. CDR3 in amino acids: CASSPILGSLNYGYTF. The CDR3 DNA reads TGTGCCAGCTCACCAATCTTGGGCAGTCTTAACTATGGCTACACCTTC.

V and J are TRBV9 and TRBJ2-1, with TRBD2 identical over 11 bases. Trimming cost V 0 bases and J 8 bases; bases outside gene matches: 10. The germline V gene encodes CDR1 SGDLS and CDR2 YYNGEE. CDR3 length: 17 amino acids. CDR3 sequence (DNA): TGTGCCAGCAGCGTAGGGGGGACTAGCGGTTGGGGGGATGAGCAGTTCTTC. This translates into CASSVGGTSGWGDEQFF.